This T cell receptor (beta chain) was captured by sequencing in a study of blood T cell repertoires in COVID-19. Overall study context: COVID-19 samples from acute and convalescent phases originated in the United States, Italy and Spain.

As originally analysed: Researchers report that nucleated cell counts were estimated from reference gene primer amplification. Using immunoSEQ multiplex PCR, the repertoire was profiled, and TCRdb retains in-frame clones only, with some absent. V, J and clone size were drawn from that table, and D and trimming were deduced from the DNA. The sample yields more than 200,000 clones, 65% to 85% seen once. This clone was counted a few times. Trimming removed 0 bases at V and 8 bases at J, with 13 bases between. The length of the CDR3 is 15 residues. Germline lookup yields CDR1 MNHEY and CDR2 SMNVEV (reference sequence).

The receptor's source is a woman older than 75 with acute or convalescent COVID-19. The sequencing input was peripheral blood. The V and J genes are TRBV27 and TRBJ1-4, with a possible D match to TRBD1 (6 bases). The CDR3 region is CASSLSGGRGEKLFF. As DNA, the CDR3 is TGTGCCAGCAGTTTATCTGGCGGAAGGGGGGAAAAACTGTTTTTT.